Detailed here is one T cell receptor (beta chain). The antigen is undetermined. This specimen belongs to a study of cytomegalovirus exposure and HLA in healthy donors. Turning to the study itself: Both the approximately 130 validation repertoires and the 500 to 700 first-cohort repertoires used the same platform, as reported by a later analysis.

Clones were read by immunoSEQ multiplex PCR, and TCRdb kept only the in-frame ones, dropping some. The repertoire has over 80,000 clones, 85% of them found once; the top ten carry more than 20%. The donors were members of the validation cohort, which comprised 90 to 150 subjects and was separate from the first cohort of 600 to 850 subjects. Findings and limits, study-wide: Three of the chains that were CMV-associated were confirmed in vitro to be specific for CMV antigens. Reports described diagnosis of cytomegalovirus status by the classifier as highly specific and sensitive.

The CDR3 runs to 15 residues. The V gene lost 0 bases and the J gene lost 3 bases, with 9 bases spanning the gap. Germline V gene sequence: CDR1 MNHEY, CDR2 SVGAGI. The source of this sequence is a young man in good health and CMV-seropositive. Sequenced: PBMCs. The chain links TRBV6-5 to TRBJ1-5, with TRBD1 as a possible D gene (6 bases). CDR3 loop: CASSYSQGTNQPQHF. The CDR3 coding sequence is TGTGCCAGCAGTTACTCACAGGGTACCAATCAGCCCCAGCATTTT.